Presented here are 5 T cell receptor beta chains from one specimen sequenced in a study of beta chain features in type 1 diabetes. Study-wide findings and caveats: Within each of all four CD4+ subsets, Type 1 diabetes patients had TCRB CDR3s that were moderately but significantly shorter.

These receptors have no identified antigens. What was sequenced were expressed TCRB transcripts, since all of the isolated RNA had been reverse transcribed. The assay was immunoSEQ multiplex PCR, and TCRdb's table has in-frame clones only and misses some. Of around 240,000 clones listed, more than 15% are singletons. The sample was naive CD4+ T cells from blood. Every receptor here comes from a man aged 30 to 45 with type 1 diabetes.

The table lists this clone with a few counts. J is TRBJ2-2 and V is TRBV28, with a tentative D call TRBD1 (6 bases). CDR3 size: 13 residues. Per germline, CDR1 MDHEN and CDR2 SYDVKM. The V gene lost 6 bases and the J gene lost 6 bases, with 11 bases spanning the gap. CDR3 protein: CASRPTGSGELFF. The CDR3 coding sequence is TGTGCCAGCAGACCTACAGGGTCCGGGGAGCTGTTTTTT.

This clone was detected a few times. This CDR3 is CSATAGQTEAFF. The CDR3 bases are TGCAGCGCCACGGCAGGGCAAACTGAAGCTTTCTTT. The rearrangement joins TRBV29-1 to TRBJ1-1, with a weak D call TRBD1 (5 bases). The CDR3 extends over 12 amino acids. The germline V gene encodes CDR1 SQVTM and CDR2 ANQGSEA. The ends were cut back, 7 bases at V and 5 bases at J, with 14 bases in the middle.

The CDR3 DNA is TGCGCCAGCAGCCCATCAACAGCGACAGGGGAGGAGACCCAGTACTTC. It is translated as CASSPSTATGEETQYF. The chain recombines TRBV4-3 with TRBJ2-5, with 8 bases aligning to TRBD1. Looked up from germline, CDR1 is LGHNA and CDR2 is YSLEER. Losses at the gene ends were 4 bases for V and 5 bases for J; bases not matched to a gene: 12. The CDR3 is 16 residues long.

There are a few counts of this clone. For the CDR3, the DNA is TGCGCCAGCAGCCAAGGGGTACAGGCCCGCGAGCAGTTCTTC. It encodes CASSQGVQAREQFF. This chain joins TRBV4-1 and TRBJ2-1, with a tentative D call TRBD1 (5 bases). In germline, CDR1 is MGHRA, CDR2 YSYEKL. This CDR3 region has 14 residues. V was trimmed by 1 base and J by 10 bases, leaving 14 bases between them.

The rearrangement links TRBV11-2 to TRBJ2-1; D is unresolved. The CDR3 totals 16 residues. The V end lost 2 bases, the J end lost 0 bases, and 11 bases lay between the germline ends. CDR1 and CDR2 (germline): SGHAT, FQNNGV. The CDR3 DNA reads TGTGCCAGCAGCTTAAGTCGGACCCCCTCCTACAATGAGCAGTTCTTC. It codes for CASSLSRTPSYNEQFF.